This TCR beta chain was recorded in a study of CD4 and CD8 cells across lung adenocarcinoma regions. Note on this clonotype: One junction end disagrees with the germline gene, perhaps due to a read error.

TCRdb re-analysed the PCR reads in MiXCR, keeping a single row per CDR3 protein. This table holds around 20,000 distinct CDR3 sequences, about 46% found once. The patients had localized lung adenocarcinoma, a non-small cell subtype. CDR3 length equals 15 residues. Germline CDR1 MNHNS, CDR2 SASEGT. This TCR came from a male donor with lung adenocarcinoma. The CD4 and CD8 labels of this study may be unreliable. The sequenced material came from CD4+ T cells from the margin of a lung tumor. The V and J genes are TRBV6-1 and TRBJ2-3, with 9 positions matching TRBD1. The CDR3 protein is CAGSIRGQGAETQYF. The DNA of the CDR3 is TGTGCCGGGAGTATTCGGGGACAGGGCGCAGAGACGCAGTATTTT.